The 18 T cell receptor beta chains presented below share a single source sample, sequenced in a study of blood T cells in healthy people across ages. A J-beta primer mix and a sample-barcoded 5' primer were used in a second PCR of about 7 to 12 cycles. TCRdb re-analysed the 5' RACE reads in MiXCR, keeping a single row per CDR3 protein. The sample has roughly 1.5 million distinct CDR3 sequences; roughly 43% are singletons. Sequenced sample: blood. Every receptor here comes from a woman aged 18-35 years in good health.

This rearrangement joins TRBV4-3 to TRBJ1-2; the D is unclear. Germline assignment: CDR1 LGHNA and CDR2 YSLEER. V dropped 3 bases and J dropped 4 bases, with 21 bases sitting between them. The CDR3 runs to 17 residues. Here the CDR3 DNA reads TGCGCCAGCAGCCAGACCCAGAGGGATAGGATTGTCTATGGCTACACCTTC. It codes for CASSQTQRDRIVYGYTF.

The CDR3: CASRGEGQNTGELFF. CDR3 sequence (DNA): TGTGCCAGTAGAGGGGAGGGACAGAACACCGGGGAGCTGTTTTTT. J is TRBJ2-2 and V is TRBV6-5; D might be TRBD2 (7 bases). Germline CDR1 is MNHEY and CDR2 is SVGAGI. This CDR3 region has 15 residues. Trimming removed 9 bases from V and 1 base from J, with 15 bases in between.

The gene calls are TRBV12-3 or TRBV12-4 and TRBJ1-5; D may be TRBD1 (5 bases). This CDR3 has 13 amino acids. Trimming removed 7 bases from V and 4 bases from J, with 11 bases in between. Here the CDR3 reads CASTWQGNQPQHF. The CDR3 DNA reads as TGTGCCAGCACCTGGCAGGGAAATCAGCCCCAGCATTTT.

The CDR3 is CSVALDGGFDNEQFF. DNA for the CDR3: TGCAGCGTTGCCTTAGACGGAGGGTTTGACAATGAGCAGTTCTTC. The gene calls are TRBV29-1 and TRBJ2-1; D might be TRBD2 (6 bases). The V gene lost 4 bases and the J gene lost 5 bases, with 18 bases spanning the gap. From germline, CDR1 is SQVTM and CDR2 ANQGSEA. The CDR3 has 15 residues.

This clonotype occurred a few times. The rearrangement uses TRBV5-6 and TRBJ2-7; 11 positions match TRBD2. Per germline, CDR1 SGHDT and CDR2 YYEEEE. Trimming at V came to 5 bases and at J to 4 bases, leaving 8 bases not matched to a gene. This CDR3 is built from 15 residues. The CDR3 coding sequence is TGTGCCAGCAGGTCCGGGACTAGCGGCCGTTACGAGCAGTACTTC. Its protein product is CASRSGTSGRYEQYF.

With regard to this clonotype: A junction end diverges from the germline sequence, so it may reflect a read error. V usage is TRBV7-8 and J usage is TRBJ2-7; D gene unclear. The CDR3 is made up of 14 amino acids. The germline V gene has CDR1 SGHVS and CDR2 FQNEAQ. For the CDR3, the DNA is TGTGCCAGCAGCAGTCCGGCGAGGTCCTACGGGCAGTACTTC. Translated, it gives CASSSPARSYGQYF.

The chain links TRBV12-3 or TRBV12-4 to TRBJ2-5; 15 nucleotides match TRBD2. The CDR3 covers 17 residues. The trim removed 5 bases at V and 3 bases at J, leaving 7 bases unmatched. The DNA of the CDR3 is TGTGCCAGCAGTCAGGGACTAGCGGGGGGTATGGAAGAGACCCAGTACTTC. Residues: CASSQGLAGGMEETQYF.

The chain employs TRBV5-1 and TRBJ1-1; 7 bases line up with TRBD1. The germline gives CDR1 SGHRS, CDR2 YFSETQ. The length of the CDR3 is 12 residues. V lost 4 bases to trimming and J lost 5 bases; unmatched junction nucleotides: 2. As DNA, the CDR3 is TGCGCCAGCAGCCCGGGACAGACTGAAGCTTTCTTT. Its translation: CASSPGQTEAFF.

In its sample, this clonotype was seen a few times. The rearrangement uses TRBV20-1 and TRBJ1-5; 7 bases are a match to TRBD1. CDR3 length: 13 residues. With 8 bases clipped from V and 0 bases from J, the junction kept 4 bases outside the gene matches. In germline, CDR1 is DFQATT, CDR2 SNEGSKA (reference sequence). The CDR3 reads CSTRQGSNQPQHF. For the CDR3, the DNA is TGCAGTACCCGACAGGGTAGCAATCAGCCCCAGCATTTT.

The rearrangement uses TRBV7-6 and TRBJ2-1; 7 bases align to TRBD2. V lost 4 bases to trimming and J lost 8 bases; unmatched junction nucleotides: 8. The CDR3 extends over 14 amino acids. Germline values: CDR1 SGHVS, CDR2 FNYEAQ. CDR3 nucleotide sequence: TGTGCCAGCAGCTGCGGGGGAATGTTAGATGAGCAGTTCTTC. The encoded protein is CASSCGGMLDEQFF.

V usage is TRBV21-1 and J usage is TRBJ1-6; the D segment call TRBD1 is taken from the table without a DNA check. TRBV21-1 is recorded as a pseudogene. This CDR3 contains 17 residues. DNA for the CDR3: TGTGCCAGCAGCAAATTGGACAGGGGGGAGTATAATTCACCCCTCCACTTT. It specifies CASSKLDRGEYNSPLHF.

The chain couples TRBV29-1 to TRBJ2-1; 12 bases are a match to TRBD2. In germline, CDR1 is SQVTM, CDR2 ANQGSEA. This CDR3 is built from 14 residues. V lost 7 bases to trimming and J lost 7 bases; unmatched junction nucleotides: 8. The CDR3 bases are TGCAGCGCTGGACTAGCGGGGATGAATAATGAGCAGTTCTTC. It codes for CSAGLAGMNNEQFF.

This clonotype was observed a few times. V is TRBV7-6 and J is TRBJ2-7; 8 positions match TRBD2. The V and J ends lost 1 base and 7 bases, in that order; junction bases with no gene match: 12. The CDR3 runs 16 residues. Germline CDR1 is SGHVS and CDR2 is FNYEAQ. The CDR3 protein is CASSLVTAGAFNEQYF. In nucleotides, the CDR3 is TGTGCCAGCAGCTTAGTTACAGCGGGAGCCTTTAATGAGCAGTACTTC.

The genes are TRBV6-5 and TRBJ1-1, with TRBD1 identical over 7 bases. V was clipped by 7 bases and J by 11 bases; unmatched bases: 13. Germline CDR1 MNHEY, CDR2 SVGAGI. This CDR3 comprises 13 residues. CDR3 in DNA: TGTGCCAGCACTGACCCCCTCCAGGGGGAGGCTTTCTTT. Its protein is CASTDPLQGEAFF.

Regarding this clonotype: The germline gene is not matched at one end of the junction; a read error may be the cause. The chain couples TRBV12-3 or TRBV12-4 to TRBJ2-6, with 12 bases lining up with TRBD1. The CDR3 spans 17 residues. The chain's CDR3 is CASSRGQGATGANVPTF. As DNA, the CDR3 is TGTGCCAGCAGCCGGGGACAGGGGGCTACTGGGGCCAACGTCCCGACTTTC.

The rearrangement links TRBV6-5 to TRBJ2-1; D remains unclear. The germline V and J ends were trimmed by 5 bases and 2 bases, with 10 bases remaining between them. Looked up from germline, CDR1 is MNHEY and CDR2 is SVGAGI. The CDR3 loop spans 14 amino acids. The CDR3 DNA follows: TGTGCCAGCAGTCCAAGACCAACCTACAATGAGCAGTTCTTC. It yields the protein CASSPRPTYNEQFF.

The table lists this clonotype with a few counts. The chain is built from TRBV20-1 and TRBJ1-1; D call uncertain. Germline CDR1 DFQATT, CDR2 SNEGSKA (reference sequence). The CDR3 consists of 12 residues. Trimming stripped 3 bases from V and 4 bases from J, with 9 bases between. The CDR3 is CSARGWGTEAFF. Written as DNA, the CDR3 is TGCAGTGCTAGGGGATGGGGCACTGAAGCTTTCTTT.

Details on this clonotype: The junction departs from germline at one end; a sequencing error may be responsible. The rearrangement uses TRBV7-2 and TRBJ2-7; TRBD2 matches 13 bases. This CDR3 is built from 15 residues. Germline-derived CDR1 and CDR2 are SGHTA and FQGNSA. The CDR3 here is CAGRVTSGRDNEQYF. The CDR3 nucleotides are TGTGCCGGCAGGGTTACTAGCGGGAGGGACAATGAGCAGTACTTC.